This T cell receptor (beta chain) is drawn from a study of cytomegalovirus exposure and HLA in healthy donors. Study background: The Caucasian-associated ancestry cluster contained about four fifths of the roughly 400 genotyped donors.

This CDR3 contains 14 residues. Germline CDR1 is SGHDN and CDR2 is FVKESK. Trimming stripped 1 base from V and 2 bases from J, with 9 bases between. In its sample, this clone was seen a few times. Its antigen is still unknown. A multiplex PCR was run with 60 Vbeta primers and 13 Jbeta primers. Produced via immunoSEQ multiplex PCR; TCRdb's table is partial and in-frame only. The data show 150,000 to 200,000 clones, with approximately 75% seen just once and 2.2% held by the top ten. General study results and limits: Data from an earlier analysis indicated that most TCR beta V segments were productive either about 87% or about 30% of the time. The likely origin of a cluster of highly shared sequence variants was a sequencing artifact. Common viral pathogens were later found to be apparently linked to several of the most significant clusters.

This TCR was sampled from a man in his fifties or sixties in good health and CMV-seropositive. This chain connects TRBV14 to TRBJ2-7; weak D call: TRBD2 (5 bases). What was sequenced was PBMCs. CDR3 amino acids: CASSQGVSAYEQYF. In DNA form, the CDR3 reads TGTGCCAGCAGCCAAGGTGTTAGCGCCTACGAGCAGTACTTC.